Each of the 25 T cell receptor beta chains below was sequenced from the same sample in a study of T cell responses to AZD1222 COVID-19 vaccine. Using immunoSEQ multiplex PCR, the repertoire was profiled, and TCRdb retains in-frame clones only, with some absent. The sample lists about 73,000 clones; around 89% were seen once. The sample consisted of peripheral blood, taken on day 0 of AZD1222 vaccination. The receptors were gathered from an adult in good health.

This sequence joins TRBV19 and TRBJ1-1, with TRBD1 as a possible D gene (5 bases). Germline V gene sequence: CDR1 LNHDA, CDR2 SQIVND (reference sequence). This CDR3 is built from 15 residues. The V gene lost 7 bases and the J gene lost 3 bases, with 18 bases spanning the gap. CDR3 nucleotides: TGTGCCAGTACAATGGGGCGGCGTAGGGACACTGAAGCTTTCTTT. The encoded protein is CASTMGRRRDTEAFF. Full variable domain (outside the CDR3, taken from reference TRBV19 and TRBJ1-1): DGGITQSPKYLFRKEGQNVTLSCEQNLNHDAMYWYRQDPGQGLRLIYYSQIVNDFQKGDIAEGYSVSREKKESFPLTVTSAQKNPTAFYLCASTMGRRRDTEAFFGQGTRLTVV.

The V and J genes are TRBV6-1 and TRBJ2-3; D might be TRBD1 (5 bases). The CDR3 spans 13 residues. Germline V gene data show CDR1 as MNHNS and CDR2 as SASEGT. V was clipped by 3 bases and J by 7 bases, with 11 bases between them. CDR3 DNA: TGTGCCAGCAGTGACAGGGCACCAAATACGCAGTATTTT. This sequence encodes CASSDRAPNTQYF.

The chain uses TRBV9 and TRBJ2-1; no clear D gene. This CDR3 contains 15 residues. Germline V gene data show CDR1 as SGDLS and CDR2 as YYNGEE. The ends were cut back, 0 bases at V and 6 bases at J, with 13 bases in the middle. The CDR3 DNA is TGTGCCAGCAGCGTAGGAAAGGGTACGGGCAATGAGCAGTTCTTC. Translation: CASSVGKGTGNEQFF.

The chain has TRBV7-9 and TRBJ2-6; D not certain. The CDR3 extends over 16 amino acids. Germline CDR1 and CDR2: SEHNR and FQNEAQ (reference sequence). Between the trimmed V and J ends, which lost 2 bases and 0 bases, there was a span of 8 bases. CDR3 coding DNA: TGTGCCAGCAGCTTATGGATTGGCTCTGGGGCCAACGTCCTGACTTTC. It specifies CASSLWIGSGANVLTF.

The gene calls are TRBV28 and TRBJ1-4; the match to TRBD1 covers 8 bases. Per germline, CDR1 MDHEN and CDR2 SYDVKM. V trimming: 3 bases; J trimming: 6 bases; junction bases outside the gene matches: 3. The CDR3 has 14 amino acids. The CDR3 reads CASSFRGQYEKLFF. CDR3 nucleotides: TGTGCCAGCAGTTTCAGGGGGCAGTATGAAAAACTGTTTTTT.

The chain is built from TRBV9 and TRBJ2-1, with 11 bases matching TRBD2. The ends lost 4 bases at V and 4 bases at J; junction bases unmatched: 10. This CDR3 comprises 17 residues. Looked up from germline, CDR1 is SGDLS and CDR2 is YYNGEE. The CDR3 spells CASSPSPTSGIYNEQFF. The CDR3 DNA sequence: TGTGCCAGCAGCCCCTCTCCGACTAGCGGGATTTACAATGAGCAGTTCTTC.

This rearrangement joins TRBV5-1 to TRBJ1-1; tentative D call: TRBD1 (6 bases). V lost 4 bases and J lost 0, with 10 bases in between. The CDR3 covers 14 residues. Germline assignment: CDR1 SGHRS and CDR2 YFSETQ. The CDR3 protein is CASSDGGLNTEAFF. In DNA form, the CDR3 reads TGCGCCAGCAGCGACGGGGGCTTGAACACTGAAGCTTTCTTT.

This CDR3 is CASSEAPGSGNTIYF. The CDR3 region has the DNA TGTGCCAGCAGTGAAGCGCCAGGCTCTGGAAACACCATATATTTT. The chain links TRBV2 to TRBJ1-3; D is ambiguous. The CDR3 has 15 amino acids. Trimming left V 0 bases short and J 0 bases short, with 6 bases between. In germline, CDR1 is SNHLY, CDR2 FYNNEI.

The chain combines TRBV2 with TRBJ1-1; D remains ambiguous. V was clipped by 5 bases and J by 1 base, with 8 bases between them. Germline CDR1 and CDR2: SNHLY and FYNNEI. This CDR3 is 13 amino acids long. CDR3 in amino acids: CASSQQPNTEAFF. CDR3 in DNA: TGTGCCAGCAGTCAACAGCCGAACACTGAAGCTTTCTTT.

The CDR3: CASSLGYGGNQPQHF. CDR3 nucleotide sequence: TGTGCCAGCAGCTTAGGTTACGGGGGTAATCAGCCCCAGCATTTT. The V and J genes are TRBV11-2 and TRBJ1-5; TRBD1 is a possible D gene (5 bases). The CDR3 is 15 amino acids. Trimming removed 1 base at V and 4 bases at J, with 11 bases between. CDR1 and CDR2 from the germline V gene are SGHAT and FQNNGV.

The chain uses TRBV2 and TRBJ2-1; 7 bases agree with TRBD2. This CDR3 region has 15 residues. The junction had 5 bases not matched to a gene; V was cut back by 6 bases and J by 0 bases. In germline, CDR1 is SNHLY, CDR2 FYNNEI. CDR3 protein: CASRVSGPSYNEQFF. The CDR3 DNA reads TGTGCCAGCAGAGTTAGCGGGCCCTCCTACAATGAGCAGTTCTTC.

The chain is built from TRBV6-2 or TRBV6-3 and TRBJ1-2; 9 nucleotides align to TRBD1. Germline CDR1 MNHEY, CDR2 SVGEGT. V lost 5 bases to trimming and J lost 3 bases; unmatched junction nucleotides: 7. The CDR3 extends over 15 amino acids. The CDR3 spells CASSKGTGRHYGYTF. The CDR3 DNA follows: TGTGCCAGCAGTAAGGGGACAGGGCGCCACTATGGCTACACCTTC.

The chain is built from TRBV10-3 and TRBJ2-5, with D possibly matching TRBD2 (5 bases). Looked up from germline, CDR1 is ENHRY and CDR2 is SYGVKD. The ends were cut back, 7 bases at V and 0 bases at J, with 9 bases in the middle. The CDR3 is made up of 13 amino acids. The CDR3: CAIKEDHQETQYF. DNA for the CDR3: TGTGCCATCAAGGAGGACCACCAAGAGACCCAGTACTTC.

V usage is TRBV11-2 and J usage is TRBJ2-7; D may be TRBD2 (5 bases). The CDR3 totals 13 residues. Trimming removed 5 bases at V and 7 bases at J, with 15 bases between. Germline V gene sequence: CDR1 SGHAT, CDR2 FQNNGV. Here the CDR3 reads CASSPRAEGEQYF. The CDR3 DNA is TGTGCCAGCAGCCCGAGGGCAGAGGGTGAGCAGTACTTC. The full variable domain, in which reference TRBV11-2 and TRBJ2-7 provide the parts outside the CDR3, is EAGVAQSPRYKIIEKRQSVAFWCNPISGHATLYWYQQILGQGPKLLIQFQNNGVVDDSQLPKDRFSAERLKGVDSTLKIQPAKLEDSAVYLCASSPRAEGEQYFGPGTRLTVT.

The V gene is TRBV2, the J gene TRBJ1-6; D gene uncertain. This CDR3 region has 14 residues. V was pared by 4 bases and J by 9 bases, with 13 bases between. Germline V gives CDR1 SNHLY, CDR2 FYNNEI. This chain's CDR3 is CASSAGVKGSPLHF. DNA for the CDR3: TGTGCCAGCAGTGCCGGGGTTAAGGGTTCACCCCTCCACTTT. Full variable domain (missing parts from reference TRBV2 and TRBJ1-6): EPEVTQTPSHQVTQMGQEVILRCVPISNHLYFYWYRQILGQKVEFLVSFYNNEISEKSEIFDDQFSVERPDGSNFTLKIRSTKLEDSAMYFCASSAGVKGSPLHFGNGTRLTVT.

V is TRBV27 and J is TRBJ2-7; perhaps D is TRBD1 or TRBD2 (5 bases each). Germline assignment: CDR1 MNHEY and CDR2 SMNVEV (reference sequence). Trimming removed 5 bases from V and 4 bases from J, with 15 bases in between. CDR3 length equals 14 residues. CDR3 sequence: CASSVGTDAYEQYF. The DNA of the CDR3 is TGTGCCAGCAGTGTCGGGACGGATGCGTACGAGCAGTACTTC.

This sequence joins TRBV4-2 and TRBJ1-3; 7 positions agree with TRBD1. Germline V lookup: CDR1 LGHNA, CDR2 YNFKEQ. Germline trimming cut 4 bases from V and 0 bases from J; bases unmatched to any gene: 12. There are 18 residues in the CDR3. The chain's CDR3 is CASSPYPTGRSSGNTIYF. In DNA form, the CDR3 reads TGTGCCAGCAGCCCTTACCCGACAGGGCGATCCTCTGGAAACACCATATATTTT.

This clone has just a few counts. The CDR3 sequence is CASSRGTYEQYF. The CDR3 DNA is TGTGCCAGCAGCCGAGGGACCTACGAGCAGTACTTC. The chain carries TRBV9 and TRBJ2-7; maybe TRBD2 (5 bases). Germline loops: CDR1 SGDLS, CDR2 YYNGEE. CDR3 length equals 12 residues. The ends were cut back, 4 bases at V and 2 bases at J, with 7 bases in the middle.

The V and J genes are TRBV18 and TRBJ2-5; TRBD2 matches at 16 bases. The V segment lost 2 bases and the J segment 2 bases; nucleotides outside the gene matches: 8. The CDR3 sequence is 19 residues long. Germline CDR1 reads KGHSH; CDR2 reads LQKENI. This CDR3 reads CASSPGEGLAGGIQETQYF. CDR3 in DNA: TGTGCCAGCTCACCAGGAGAGGGACTAGCGGGAGGGATACAAGAGACCCAGTACTTC.

The V call is TRBV6-2 or TRBV6-3, the J call TRBJ1-5; tentative D call: TRBD1 (6 bases). V lost 0 bases and J 3 bases, leaving 12 bases between the germline ends. The CDR3 is made up of 16 amino acids. The germline gives CDR1 MNHEY, CDR2 SVGEGT. For the CDR3, the DNA is TGTGCCAGCAGTTACTCGGGGGCGTCGGTCAATCAGCCCCAGCATTTT. Protein sequence: CASSYSGASVNQPQHF.

In its sample, this clone was seen a few times. The chain recombines TRBV28 with TRBJ2-2; 8 bases line up with TRBD1. The germline CDR1 and CDR2 sequences are MDHEN and SYDVKM. V trimming: 6 bases; J trimming: 1 base; junction bases outside the gene matches: 7. This CDR3 has 16 residues. The CDR3 DNA sequence: TGTGCCAGCAGGGCTGCCGGGACAGGGAACACCGGGGAGCTGTTTTTT. This gives the protein CASRAAGTGNTGELFF.

The CDR3 DNA reads as TGTGCCAGCAGCGTAGATCGTTGGGGCGGGATCACAGATACGCAGTATTTT. This encodes CASSVDRWGGITDTQYF. V gene TRBV9 combines with J gene TRBJ2-3, with D perhaps TRBD2 (6 bases). Looked up from germline, CDR1 is SGDLS and CDR2 is YYNGEE. The V end was cut by 0 bases, the J end by 2 bases, with 16 bases between. This CDR3 is built from 17 residues.

This rearrangement joins TRBV7-3 to TRBJ1-2; 7 bases fit TRBD1. Germline V gives CDR1 SGHTA, CDR2 FQGTGA. V shed 5 bases, J shed 4 bases, and the junction held 4 bases outside the gene matches. CDR3 length: 13 residues. The CDR3 sequence is CASSPGGGYGYTF. The CDR3 nucleotides are TGTGCCAGCAGCCCAGGGGGTGGCTATGGCTACACCTTC.

The chain carries TRBV3-1 (or the pseudogene TRBV3-2) and TRBJ2-5; 15 bases map to TRBD2. The V gene end was trimmed by 4 bases and the J gene end by 6 bases; junction bases not matched to a gene: 15. The CDR3 contains 19 residues. CDR1 and CDR2 (germline): LGHDT, YNNKEL (reference sequence). The CDR3 coding sequence is TGTGCCAGCAGCCCCGAATTTGGACTAGCGGGAGGGCCAAGAAAGACCCAGTACTTC. Residues: CASSPEFGLAGGPRKTQYF.

J is TRBJ1-2 and V is TRBV5-5; D gene ambiguous. V was shortened by 0 bases and J by 8 bases, with 14 bases between the two germline ends. Germline lookup yields CDR1 SGHKS and CDR2 YYEKEE (reference sequence). The CDR3 runs 14 residues. The CDR3 coding sequence is TGTGCCAGCAGCTTGGATCCAGGACCGCCAGGCTACACCTTC. The encoded protein is CASSLDPGPPGYTF.